Shown below are 17 T cell receptor beta chains from a single sample sequenced in a study of blood T cell repertoires in COVID-19 (dated by TCRdb to the early 2020s). Library construction relied on the immunoSEQ multiplex PCR assay. Not all clones reach the TCRdb copy of this immuneACCESS table, which keeps in-frame sequences only. Checked studies attribute under half of the gap to unresolved V genes and leave the rest unexplained. This sample has some 190,000 clones in its table, and 82% of those were observed once. 7.8% of the sample rests with the top ten. Sequenced input: peripheral blood. All receptors come from an older woman with COVID-19, enrolled during active disease.

The chain recombines TRBV27 with TRBJ1-1, with TRBD1 identical over 9 bases. CDR1 and CDR2 (germline): MNHEY, SMNVEV (reference sequence). The CDR3 totals 16 residues. After removal of 2 bases from V and 0 bases from J, the junction contained 4 bases not matched to a gene. The CDR3 reads CASSLRTGAMNTEAFF. DNA of the CDR3: TGTGCCAGCAGTTTAAGGACAGGGGCAATGAACACTGAAGCTTTCTTT.

This chain joins TRBV11-1 and TRBJ1-2; D perhaps matches TRBD1 (5 bases). The V and J ends lost 5 bases and 6 bases respectively, with 19 bases between them. Germline loops: CDR1 SGHAT, CDR2 FQDESV (reference sequence). This CDR3 spans 15 amino acids. In DNA, the CDR3 is TGTGCCAGCAGCCCCCCCGGGGGGGGGAGAGATGGCTACACCTTC. It encodes CASSPPGGGRDGYTF.

The CDR3, as DNA: TGTGCCAGCAGTGTGGCGGGGGAGGTCAATGAGCAGTTCTTC. This codes for CASSVAGEVNEQFF. The genes are TRBV28 and TRBJ2-1; 7 bases agree with TRBD2. The CDR3 length is 14 residues. CDR1 MDHEN and CDR2 SYDVKM come from the germline V gene. The V and J ends lost 5 bases and 6 bases, in that order; junction bases with no gene match: 7.

The chain joins TRBV7-2 to TRBJ2-3; 14 bases fit TRBD2. CDR1 and CDR2 from the germline V gene are SGHTA and FQGNSA. This CDR3 contains 16 residues. Trimming took 4 bases from V and 5 from J; bases not matched to a gene: 5. DNA of the CDR3: TGTGCCAGCAGCTCTGGGACTAGCGGGAGTGTAGATACGCAGTATTTT. This encodes CASSSGTSGSVDTQYF.

The chain links TRBV1 to TRBJ1-5; the table's D gene call, TRBD1, was not cross checked with the DNA. TRBV1 is described as a pseudogene. This CDR3 has 17 residues. The CDR3 spells CTSSQDVWAGIHRPQHF. The CDR3 bases are TGCACCAGCAGCCAAGATGTGTGGGCAGGGATTCATCGGCCCCAGCATTTT.

This chain links TRBV19 with TRBJ1-4; D unresolved. The V and J ends lost 9 bases and 5 bases respectively, with 13 bases between them. Germline V lookup: CDR1 LNHDA, CDR2 SQIVND (reference sequence). This CDR3 region has 13 residues. The CDR3 sequence is CASVRAGNEKLFF. The CDR3 DNA follows: TGTGCCAGCGTCCGGGCGGGGAATGAAAAACTGTTTTTT.

The chain recombines TRBV27 with TRBJ1-2; no definite D call. The ends were cut back, 5 bases at V and 0 bases at J, with 13 bases in the middle. The CDR3 covers 15 residues. The germline CDR1 and CDR2 sequences are MNHEY and SMNVEV (reference sequence). The CDR3 nucleotides are TGTGCCAGCAGTCCGGCGGCCCGGACTAACTATGGCTACACCTTC. This codes for CASSPAARTNYGYTF.

V and J are TRBV27 and TRBJ2-4, with a tentative D call TRBD2 (7 bases). In germline, CDR1 is MNHEY, CDR2 SMNVEV (reference sequence). The CDR3 is 20 residues long. V gave up 2 bases and J gave up 0 bases, with 23 bases separating them. The CDR3 nucleotides read TGTGCCAGCAGTTTACGGGCAGGGAATAGGGGGGGGCAAGCCAAAAACATTCAGTACTTC. It is translated as CASSLRAGNRGGQAKNIQYF.

J is TRBJ2-2 and V is TRBV6-5; 9 bases are a match to TRBD1. Germline V gives CDR1 MNHEY, CDR2 SVGAGI. There are 15 residues in the CDR3. V was pared by 6 bases and J by 0 bases, with 2 bases of the junction left unmatched. CDR3 protein: CASRRDRANTGELFF. The CDR3 nucleotides are TGTGCCAGCAGAAGGGACAGGGCGAACACCGGGGAGCTGTTTTTT.

This clone was found once. This rearrangement joins TRBV27 to TRBJ2-2, with 12 positions matching TRBD1. The ends lost 3 bases at V and 1 base at J; junction bases unmatched: 3. The CDR3 consists of 17 residues. The germline gives CDR1 MNHEY, CDR2 SMNVEV (reference sequence). CDR3 sequence reads: CASSFRDRGLNTGELFF. In DNA, the CDR3 is TGTGCCAGCAGTTTTCGGGACAGGGGGCTGAACACCGGGGAGCTGTTTTTT.

The V gene is TRBV6-4, the J gene TRBJ1-1; 7 positions agree with TRBD1. The CDR3 covers 14 residues. CDR1 is MRHNA, CDR2 SNTAGT, per germline. The V gene end was trimmed by 5 bases and the J gene end by 11 bases; junction bases not matched to a gene: 14. For the CDR3, the DNA is TGTGCCAGCAGTTTGGGGGGACAGAGTTCGCGGGCTTTCTTT. This codes for CASSLGGQSSRAFF.

The CDR3 reads CAWSVRGGQETQYF. The DNA for the CDR3 is TGTGCCTGGAGTGTACGGGGGGGCCAAGAGACCCAGTACTTC. This chain joins TRBV30 and TRBJ2-5, with 8 bases matching TRBD2. Losses at the gene ends were 0 bases for V and 1 base for J; bases not matched to a gene: 1. CDR1 and CDR2 from the germline V gene are GTSNPN and SVGIG (reference sequence). This CDR3 has 14 amino acids.

The rearrangement uses TRBV19 and TRBJ1-1; no clear D. The CDR3 covers 12 residues. V gave up 7 bases and J gave up 1 base, with 7 bases separating them. Germline V CDR1 and CDR2: LNHDA, SQIVND (reference sequence). The CDR3 sequence is CASKWANTEAFF. CDR3 DNA: TGTGCCAGTAAATGGGCGAACACTGAAGCTTTCTTT.

The genes are TRBV19 and TRBJ1-5; weak D call: TRBD1 (5 bases). This CDR3 is built from 16 residues. Germline V lookup: CDR1 LNHDA, CDR2 SQIVND (reference sequence). Trimming took off 5 bases at V and 7 bases at J, with 21 bases between the two ends. In DNA, the CDR3 is TGTGCCAGTAGTCACGGGACTGGGGTGGTATCCCAGCCCCAGCATTTT. This translates into CASSHGTGVVSQPQHF.

This sequence joins TRBV7-3 and TRBJ1-2; D is perhaps TRBD1 (5 bases). The germline CDR1 and CDR2 sequences are SGHTA and FQGTGA. Trimming shortened V by 5 bases and J by 9 bases, and 19 bases separated the two germline ends. The CDR3 is made up of 14 amino acids. CDR3 in DNA: TGTGCCAGCAGCCGGGACGGAGGGGTGATGAGCTACACCTTC. Translated, it gives CASSRDGGVMSYTF.

Points on this clone: With a much larger clone just one base away, this may be a read error. The gene calls are TRBV25-1 and TRBJ2-2; D not resolved. CDR3 size: 13 residues. V was pared by 7 bases and J by 4 bases, with 10 bases between. Germline values: CDR1 MGHDK, CDR2 SYGVNS. The CDR3 protein is CASTGQSTGELFF. Here the CDR3 DNA reads TGTGCCAGCACGGGTCAGAGCACCGGGGAGCTGTTTTTT.

On this clone itself: Other nucleotide sequences in the sample specify the same CDR3. The V call is TRBV9, the J call TRBJ2-5; 8 nucleotides match TRBD2. Germline V gene lookup returns CDR1 SGDLS and CDR2 YYNGEE. The trim removed 1 base at V and 4 bases at J, leaving 6 bases unmatched. The CDR3 has 15 residues. CDR3 sequence: CASSVSGSRLETQYF. The CDR3, as DNA: TGTGCCAGCAGCGTAAGCGGGAGTAGATTAGAGACCCAGTACTTC.